This T cell receptor beta chain was sequenced during a study of blood T cells in healthy people across ages. Study-level points and caveats: In older individuals, TCR beta diversity per million T cells was lower, falling roughly linearly with age. Long-lived and aged donors differed, with more naive CD4+ cells and higher diversity in the long-lived.

It was with a sample-barcoded 5' primer and a J-beta primer mix that a second PCR of roughly 7 to 12 cycles was run. Tags on each cDNA molecule came from a template-switch adaptor with 12 random nucleotides. TCRdb reanalysed the 5' RACE reads using MiXCR and keeps one entry per CDR3 protein. Among approximately 940,000 distinct CDR3 sequences listed, about 44% were seen once. This clonotype was detected only once. The antigen is undetermined. The CDR3 is made up of 13 amino acids. CDR1 is SGDLS, CDR2 YYNGEE, per germline. The chain recombines TRBV9 with TRBJ2-5; a possible D gene is TRBD2 (5 bases). With the DNA end fitting TRBJ2-1 better, the J assignment may be wrong. Sequenced material: blood. This TCR derives from a man aged 25-40 years in good health. CDR3 nucleotides: TGTGCCAGCACGTTAGAGGGTTCCCGTTCCCAGTTCTTC. It is translated as CASTLEGSRSQFF.